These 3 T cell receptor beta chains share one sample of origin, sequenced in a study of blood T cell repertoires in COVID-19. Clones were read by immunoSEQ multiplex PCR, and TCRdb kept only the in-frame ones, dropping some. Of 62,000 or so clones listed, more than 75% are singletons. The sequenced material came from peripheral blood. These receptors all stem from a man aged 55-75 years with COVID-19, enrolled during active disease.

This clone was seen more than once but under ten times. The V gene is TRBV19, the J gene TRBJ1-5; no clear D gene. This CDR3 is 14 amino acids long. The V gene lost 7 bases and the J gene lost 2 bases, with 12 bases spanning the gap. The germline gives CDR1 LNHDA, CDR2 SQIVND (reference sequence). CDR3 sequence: CASKNTGGNQPQHF. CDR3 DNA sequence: TGTGCCAGTAAGAACACCGGGGGCAATCAGCCCCAGCATTTT. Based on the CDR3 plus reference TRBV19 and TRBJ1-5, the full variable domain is DGGITQSPKYLFRKEGQNVTLSCEQNLNHDAMYWYRQDPGQGLRLIYYSQIVNDFQKGDIAEGYSVSREKKESFPLTVTSAQKNPTAFYLCASKNTGGNQPQHFGDGTRLSIL.

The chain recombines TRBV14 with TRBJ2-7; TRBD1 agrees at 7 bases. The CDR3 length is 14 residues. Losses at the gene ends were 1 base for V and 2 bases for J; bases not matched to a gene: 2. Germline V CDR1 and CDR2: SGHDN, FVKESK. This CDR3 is CASSQGQGPYEQYF. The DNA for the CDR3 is TGTGCCAGCAGCCAAGGACAGGGCCCCTACGAGCAGTACTTC.

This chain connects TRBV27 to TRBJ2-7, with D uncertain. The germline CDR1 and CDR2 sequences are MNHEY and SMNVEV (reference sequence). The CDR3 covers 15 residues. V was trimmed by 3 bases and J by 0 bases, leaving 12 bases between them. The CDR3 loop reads CASSLSAASSYEQYF. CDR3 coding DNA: TGTGCCAGCAGTTTGTCAGCAGCGAGCTCCTACGAGCAGTACTTC.